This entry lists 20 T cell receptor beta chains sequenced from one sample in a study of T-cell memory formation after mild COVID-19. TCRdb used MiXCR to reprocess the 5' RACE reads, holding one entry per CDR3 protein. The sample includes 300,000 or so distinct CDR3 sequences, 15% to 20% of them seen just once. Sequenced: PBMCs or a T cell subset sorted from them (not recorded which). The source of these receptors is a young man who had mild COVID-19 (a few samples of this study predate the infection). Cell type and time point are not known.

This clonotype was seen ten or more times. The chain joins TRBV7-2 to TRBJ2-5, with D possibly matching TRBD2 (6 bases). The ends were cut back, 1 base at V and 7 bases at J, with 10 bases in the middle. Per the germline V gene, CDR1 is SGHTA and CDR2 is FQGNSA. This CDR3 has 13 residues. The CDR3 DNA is TGTGCCAGCAGCTTAGGATTGGGGGGGACCCAGTACTTC. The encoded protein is CASSLGLGGTQYF.

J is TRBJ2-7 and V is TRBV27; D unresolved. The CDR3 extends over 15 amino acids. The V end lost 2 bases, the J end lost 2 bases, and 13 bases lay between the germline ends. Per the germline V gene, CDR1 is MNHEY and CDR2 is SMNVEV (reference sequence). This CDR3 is CASSLVGLSTYEQYF. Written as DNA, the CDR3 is TGTGCCAGCAGTTTAGTAGGCTTGTCAACCTACGAGCAGTACTTC.

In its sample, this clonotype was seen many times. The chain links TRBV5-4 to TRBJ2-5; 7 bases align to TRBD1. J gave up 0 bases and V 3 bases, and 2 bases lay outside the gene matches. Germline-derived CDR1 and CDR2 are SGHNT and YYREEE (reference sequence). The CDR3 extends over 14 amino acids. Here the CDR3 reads CASSYDRDQETQYF. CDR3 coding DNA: TGTGCCAGCAGCTACGACAGGGACCAAGAGACCCAGTACTTC.

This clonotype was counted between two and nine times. The CDR3 protein is CASSQVATVREAFF. The CDR3 DNA reads TGTGCCAGCAGCCAAGTTGCTACTGTAAGAGAAGCTTTCTTT. The chain combines TRBV3-1 with TRBJ1-1; D call uncertain. Germline CDR1 LGHDT, CDR2 YNNKEL (reference sequence). V was shortened by 1 base and J by 8 bases, with 14 bases between the two germline ends. This CDR3 comprises 14 residues.

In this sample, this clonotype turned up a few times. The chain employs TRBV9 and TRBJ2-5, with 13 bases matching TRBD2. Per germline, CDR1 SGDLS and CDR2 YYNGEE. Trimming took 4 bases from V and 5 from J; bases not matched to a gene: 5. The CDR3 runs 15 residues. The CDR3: CASSMGLAGSETQYF. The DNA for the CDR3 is TGTGCCAGCAGCATGGGACTAGCGGGGAGCGAGACCCAGTACTTC. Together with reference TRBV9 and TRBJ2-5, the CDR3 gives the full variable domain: DSGVTQTPKHLITATGQRVTLRCSPRSGDLSVYWYQQSLDQGLQFLIQYYNGEERAKGNILERFSAQQFPDLHSELNLSSLELGDSALYFCASSMGLAGSETQYFGPGTRLLVL.

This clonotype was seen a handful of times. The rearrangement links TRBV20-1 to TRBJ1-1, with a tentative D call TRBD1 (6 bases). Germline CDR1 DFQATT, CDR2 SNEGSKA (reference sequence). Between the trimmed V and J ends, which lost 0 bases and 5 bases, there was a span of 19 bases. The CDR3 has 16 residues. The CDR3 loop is CSARDWRDTRATEAFF. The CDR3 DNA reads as TGCAGTGCTAGAGATTGGAGGGACACCAGAGCAACTGAAGCTTTCTTT.

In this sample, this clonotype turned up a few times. CDR3 coding DNA: TGCGCCAGCAGCTCCCGACAGGGGGTGACAGATACGCAGTATTTT. Protein sequence: CASSSRQGVTDTQYF. V is TRBV5-1 and J is TRBJ2-3; 9 bases agree with TRBD1. The V gene end was trimmed by 3 bases and the J gene end by 3 bases; junction bases not matched to a gene: 5. Germline V CDR1 and CDR2: SGHRS, YFSETQ. This CDR3 contains 15 residues.

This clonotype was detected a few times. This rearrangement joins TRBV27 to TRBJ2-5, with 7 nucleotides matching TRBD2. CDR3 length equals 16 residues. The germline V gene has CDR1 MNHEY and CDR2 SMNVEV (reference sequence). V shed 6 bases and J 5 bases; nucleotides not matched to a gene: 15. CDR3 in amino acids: CASRATRDYGLETQYF. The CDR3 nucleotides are TGTGCCAGCAGGGCCACGCGGGACTATGGGTTGGAGACCCAGTACTTC.

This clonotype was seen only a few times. Here the CDR3 DNA reads TGTGCCGCAAAAGCGGGCCTTATGGGCTACAATGAGCAGTTCTTC. Translation gives CAAKAGLMGYNEQFF. The rearrangement uses TRBV7-2 and TRBJ2-1; possibly TRBD2 for D (6 bases). V gave up 11 bases and J gave up 3 bases, with 20 bases separating them. The CDR3 extends over 15 amino acids. Germline V gene lookup returns CDR1 SGHTA and CDR2 FQGNSA.

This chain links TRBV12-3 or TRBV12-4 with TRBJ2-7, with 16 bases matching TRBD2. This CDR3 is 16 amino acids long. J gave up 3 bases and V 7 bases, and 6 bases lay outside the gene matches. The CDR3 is CASTAGTSGGVYEQYF. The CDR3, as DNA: TGTGCCAGCACCGCCGGGACTAGCGGGGGGGTCTACGAGCAGTACTTC.

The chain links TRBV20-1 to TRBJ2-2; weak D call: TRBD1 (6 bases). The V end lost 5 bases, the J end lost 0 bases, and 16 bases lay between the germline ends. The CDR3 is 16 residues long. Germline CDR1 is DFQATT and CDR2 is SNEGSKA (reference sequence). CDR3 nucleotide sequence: TGCAGTGCTCCGAAACAGGGTATGACGAACACCGGGGAGCTGTTTTTT. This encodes CSAPKQGMTNTGELFF.

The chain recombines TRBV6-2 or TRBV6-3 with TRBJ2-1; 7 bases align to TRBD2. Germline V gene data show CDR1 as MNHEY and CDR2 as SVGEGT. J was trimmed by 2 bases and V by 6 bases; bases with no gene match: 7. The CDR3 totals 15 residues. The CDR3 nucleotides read TGTGCCAGCAGGCTCCTTGCGGGGGCCTACAATGAGCAGTTCTTC. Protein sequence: CASRLLAGAYNEQFF.

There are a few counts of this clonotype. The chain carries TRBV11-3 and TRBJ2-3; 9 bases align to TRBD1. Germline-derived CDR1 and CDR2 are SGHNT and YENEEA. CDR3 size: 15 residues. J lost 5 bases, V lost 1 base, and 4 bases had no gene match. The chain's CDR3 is CASSLGDRAVDTQYF. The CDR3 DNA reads TGTGCCAGCAGCTTAGGGGACAGGGCTGTAGATACGCAGTATTTT.

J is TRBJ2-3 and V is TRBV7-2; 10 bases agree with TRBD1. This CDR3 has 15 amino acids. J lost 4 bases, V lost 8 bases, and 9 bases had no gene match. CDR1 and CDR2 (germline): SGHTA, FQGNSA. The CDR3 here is CASLARDRGSDTQYF. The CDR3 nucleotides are TGTGCCAGCCTAGCCCGGGACAGGGGTTCAGATACGCAGTATTTT.

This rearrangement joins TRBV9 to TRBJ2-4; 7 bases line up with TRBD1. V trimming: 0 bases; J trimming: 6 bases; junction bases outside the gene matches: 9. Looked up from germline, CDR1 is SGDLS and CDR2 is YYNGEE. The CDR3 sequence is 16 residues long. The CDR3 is CASSVDPSGQLNIQYF. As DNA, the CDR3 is TGTGCCAGCAGCGTAGATCCCTCGGGACAGCTAAACATTCAGTACTTC.

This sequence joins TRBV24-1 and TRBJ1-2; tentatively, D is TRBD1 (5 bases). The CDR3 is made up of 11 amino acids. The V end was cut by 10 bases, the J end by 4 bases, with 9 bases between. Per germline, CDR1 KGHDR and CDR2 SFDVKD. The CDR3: CATQGLYGYTF. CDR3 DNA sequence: TGTGCCACGCAGGGTCTCTATGGCTACACCTTC.

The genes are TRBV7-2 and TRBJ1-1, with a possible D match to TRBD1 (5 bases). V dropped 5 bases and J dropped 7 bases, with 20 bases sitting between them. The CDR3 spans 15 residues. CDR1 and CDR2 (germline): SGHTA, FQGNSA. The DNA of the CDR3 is TGTGCCAGCAGCCCGGTCGGGTGGGGGTCTAATGAAGCTTTCTTT. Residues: CASSPVGWGSNEAFF. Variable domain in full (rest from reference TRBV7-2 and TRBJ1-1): GAGVSQSPSNKVTEKGKDVELRCDPISGHTALYWYRQSLGQGLEFLIYFQGNSAPDKSGLPSDRFSAERTGGSVSTLTIQRTQQEDSAVYLCASSPVGWGSNEAFFGQGTRLTVV.

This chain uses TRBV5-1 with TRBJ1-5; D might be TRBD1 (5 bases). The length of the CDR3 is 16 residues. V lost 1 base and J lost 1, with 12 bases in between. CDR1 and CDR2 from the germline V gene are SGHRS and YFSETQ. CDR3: CASSLSGPQSNQPQHF. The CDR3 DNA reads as TGCGCCAGCAGCTTGTCAGGGCCTCAGAGCAATCAGCCCCAGCATTTT. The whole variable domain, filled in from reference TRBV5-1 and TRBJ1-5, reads KAGVTQTPRYLIKTRGQQVTLSCSPISGHRSVSWYQQTPGQGLQFLFEYFSETQRNKGNFPGRFSGRQFSNSRSEMNVSTLELGDSALYLCASSLSGPQSNQPQHFGDGTRLSIL.

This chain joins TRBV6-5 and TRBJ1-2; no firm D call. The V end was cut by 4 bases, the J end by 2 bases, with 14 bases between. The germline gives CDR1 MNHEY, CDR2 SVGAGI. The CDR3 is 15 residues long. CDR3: CASSSPRGGNYGYTF. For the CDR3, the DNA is TGTGCCAGCAGTTCCCCCCGTGGAGGGAACTATGGCTACACCTTC.

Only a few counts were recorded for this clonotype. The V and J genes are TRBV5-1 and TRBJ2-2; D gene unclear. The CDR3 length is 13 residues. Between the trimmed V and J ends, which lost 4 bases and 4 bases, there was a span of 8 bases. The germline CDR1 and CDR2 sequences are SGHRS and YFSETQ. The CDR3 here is CASSGLLTGELFF. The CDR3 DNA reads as TGCGCCAGCAGCGGTCTACTCACCGGGGAGCTGTTTTTT. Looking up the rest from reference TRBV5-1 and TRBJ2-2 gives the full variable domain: KAGVTQTPRYLIKTRGQQVTLSCSPISGHRSVSWYQQTPGQGLQFLFEYFSETQRNKGNFPGRFSGRQFSNSRSEMNVSTLELGDSALYLCASSGLLTGELFFGEGSRLTVL.